The sample holds many counts of the clone carrying this T cell receptor beta chain. What it binds is not known. This sample was included in a study of identical twins. Findings of the study overall: Surplus twin overlap in beta out-of-frame sequences was less pronounced. Part of the zero-insertion signal could reflect confounding by invariant MAIT and iNKT cells.

V dropped 5 bases and J dropped 4 bases, with 12 bases sitting between them. Germline values: CDR1 SGHDN, CDR2 FVKESK. The CDR3 consists of 15 residues. TCRdb called the 5' RACE reads again in MiXCR, with one record for every CDR3 protein. The top ten clones hold approximately 12% of a sample with some 97,000 distinct CDR3 sequences, about 6.1% of them seen once. The chain combines TRBV14 with TRBJ1-6; no definite D call. This clonotype originated in a woman aged 45 to 65 in good health. Specimen: memory T cells sorted from blood. CDR3: CASSVRLGYNSPLHF. The CDR3 DNA is TGTGCCAGCAGCGTACGTTTGGGGTATAATTCACCCCTCCACTTT.